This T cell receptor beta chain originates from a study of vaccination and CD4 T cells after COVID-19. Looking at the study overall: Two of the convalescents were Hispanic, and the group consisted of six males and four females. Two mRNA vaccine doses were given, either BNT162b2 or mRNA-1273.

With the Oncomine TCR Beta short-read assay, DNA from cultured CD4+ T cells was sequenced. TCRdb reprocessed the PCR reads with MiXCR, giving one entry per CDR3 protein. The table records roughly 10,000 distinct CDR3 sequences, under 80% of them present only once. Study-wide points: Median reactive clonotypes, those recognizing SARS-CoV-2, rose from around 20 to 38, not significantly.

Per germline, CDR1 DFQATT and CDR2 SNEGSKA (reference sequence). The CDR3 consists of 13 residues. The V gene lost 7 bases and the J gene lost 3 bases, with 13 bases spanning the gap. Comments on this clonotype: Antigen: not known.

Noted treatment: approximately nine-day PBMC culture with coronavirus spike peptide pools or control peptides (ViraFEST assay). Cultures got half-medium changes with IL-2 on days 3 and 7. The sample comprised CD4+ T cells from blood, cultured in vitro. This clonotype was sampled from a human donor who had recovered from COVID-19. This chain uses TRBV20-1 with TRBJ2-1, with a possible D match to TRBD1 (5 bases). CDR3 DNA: TGCAGTGGGCAGGGCCTCCTCTACAATGAGCAGTTCTTC. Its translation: CSGQGLLYNEQFF.